This TCR beta chain was sequenced in a study of control samples from healthy donors and cancer patients. Here immunoSEQ multiplex PCR was the method, and the copy in TCRdb shows in-frame clones only, minus some. The table has some 140,000 clones, just under 95% seen once. Germline V gives CDR1 LGHNA, CDR2 YSLEER. With V trimmed by 4 bases and J by 0 bases, 5 bases remained unmatched. CDR3 length: 16 amino acids. This sequence joins TRBV4-3 and TRBJ1-4; TRBD1 matches at 7 bases. The TCR sequence derives from a man aged 35-49 years in good health. The sample taken for sequencing was blood. Here the CDR3 reads CASSPGTVATNEKLFF. The CDR3 bases are TGCGCCAGCAGCCCAGGGACAGTTGCAACTAATGAAAAACTGTTTTTT.